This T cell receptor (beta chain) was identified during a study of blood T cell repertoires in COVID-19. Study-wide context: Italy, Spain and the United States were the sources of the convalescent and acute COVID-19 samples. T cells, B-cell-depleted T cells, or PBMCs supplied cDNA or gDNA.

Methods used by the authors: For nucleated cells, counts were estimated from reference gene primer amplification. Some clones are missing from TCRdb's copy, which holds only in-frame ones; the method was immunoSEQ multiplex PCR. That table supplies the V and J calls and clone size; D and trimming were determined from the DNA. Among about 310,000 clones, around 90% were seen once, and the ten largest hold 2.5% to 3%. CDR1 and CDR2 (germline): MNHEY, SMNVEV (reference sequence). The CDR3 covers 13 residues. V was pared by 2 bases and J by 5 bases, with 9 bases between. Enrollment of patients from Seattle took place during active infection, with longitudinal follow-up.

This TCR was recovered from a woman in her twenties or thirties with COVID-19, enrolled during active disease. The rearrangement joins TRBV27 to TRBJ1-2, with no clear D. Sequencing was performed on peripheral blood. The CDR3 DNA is TGTGCCAGCAGTTTAAACGGGGTTTATGGCTACACCTTC. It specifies CASSLNGVYGYTF.